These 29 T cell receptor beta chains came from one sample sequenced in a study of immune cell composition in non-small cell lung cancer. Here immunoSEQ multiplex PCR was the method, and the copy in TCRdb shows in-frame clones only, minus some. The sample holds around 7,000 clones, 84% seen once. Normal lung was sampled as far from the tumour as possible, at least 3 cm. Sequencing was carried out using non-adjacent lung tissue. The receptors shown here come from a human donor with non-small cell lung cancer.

The CDR3: CASRDRGNSPLHF. As DNA, the CDR3 is TGTGCCAGCAGGGACAGGGGGAATTCACCCCTCCACTTT. The chain has TRBV5-4 and TRBJ1-6; 10 positions agree with TRBD1. Germline CDR1 is SGHNT and CDR2 is YYREEE (reference sequence). The CDR3 totals 13 residues. J was trimmed by 7 bases and V by 5 bases; bases with no gene match: 0.

CDR3 loop: CSATGPQTQYF. DNA of the CDR3: TGCAGTGCTACGGGACCCCAGACCCAGTACTTC. The chain carries TRBV20-1 and TRBJ2-5; D possibly uses TRBD1 or TRBD2 (5 bases each). The germline V gene encodes CDR1 DFQATT and CDR2 SNEGSKA (reference sequence). Trimming shortened V by 4 bases and J by 6 bases, and 9 bases separated the two germline ends. The CDR3 extends over 11 amino acids.

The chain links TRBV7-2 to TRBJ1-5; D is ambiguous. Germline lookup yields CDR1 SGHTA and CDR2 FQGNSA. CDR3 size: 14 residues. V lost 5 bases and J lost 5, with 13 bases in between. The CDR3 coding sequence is TGTGCCAGCAGCCGAGGGAATTTGGATCAGCCCCAGCATTTT. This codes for CASSRGNLDQPQHF.

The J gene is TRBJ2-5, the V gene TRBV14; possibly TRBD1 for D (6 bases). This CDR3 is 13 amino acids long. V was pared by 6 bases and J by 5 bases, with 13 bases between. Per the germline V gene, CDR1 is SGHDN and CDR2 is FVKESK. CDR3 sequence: CASRLTGMETQYF. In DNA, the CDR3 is TGTGCCAGCAGGCTTACAGGGATGGAGACCCAGTACTTC.

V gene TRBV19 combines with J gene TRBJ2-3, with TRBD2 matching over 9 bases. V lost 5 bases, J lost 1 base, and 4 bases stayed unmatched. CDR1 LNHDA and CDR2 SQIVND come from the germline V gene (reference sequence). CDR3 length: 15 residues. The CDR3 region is CASSLIAGGTDTQYF. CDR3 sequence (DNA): TGTGCCAGTAGTCTCATAGCGGGGGGCACAGATACGCAGTATTTT.

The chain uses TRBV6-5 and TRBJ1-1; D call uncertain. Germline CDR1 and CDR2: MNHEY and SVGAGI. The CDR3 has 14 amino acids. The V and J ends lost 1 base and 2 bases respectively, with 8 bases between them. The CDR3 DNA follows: TGTGCCAGCAGTTACTTGCCATTTAACACTGAAGCTTTCTTT. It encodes CASSYLPFNTEAFF.

CDR3 in amino acids: CASSLSLAGDYEQYF. The CDR3 nucleotides read TGTGCCAGCAGCTTATCCCTAGCGGGGGACTACGAGCAGTACTTC. The V and J genes are TRBV7-8 and TRBJ2-7; TRBD2 matches at 10 bases. The CDR3 has 15 amino acids. The V and J ends lost 2 bases and 3 bases, in that order; junction bases with no gene match: 4. Per germline, CDR1 SGHVS and CDR2 FQNEAQ.

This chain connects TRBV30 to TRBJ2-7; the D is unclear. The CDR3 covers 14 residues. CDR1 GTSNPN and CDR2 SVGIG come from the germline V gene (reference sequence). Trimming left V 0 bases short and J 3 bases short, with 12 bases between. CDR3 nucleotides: TGTGCCTGGAGTGTAACAGCCCCGCACTACGAGCAGTACTTC. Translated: CAWSVTAPHYEQYF.

The CDR3 sequence: CASSDGTGAEAFF. The CDR3 coding sequence is TGTGCCAGCAGTGACGGGACAGGGGCTGAAGCTTTCTTT. The chain has TRBV6-1 and TRBJ1-1; 10 nucleotides match TRBD1. The V segment lost 3 bases and the J segment 6 bases; nucleotides outside the gene matches: 1. Germline values: CDR1 MNHNS, CDR2 SASEGT. This CDR3 contains 13 residues.

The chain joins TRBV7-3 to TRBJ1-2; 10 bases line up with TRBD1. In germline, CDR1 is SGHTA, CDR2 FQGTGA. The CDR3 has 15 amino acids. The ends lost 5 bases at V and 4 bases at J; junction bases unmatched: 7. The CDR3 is CASSPDRGSPYGYTF. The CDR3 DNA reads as TGTGCCAGCAGCCCGGACAGGGGGTCGCCCTATGGCTACACCTTC.

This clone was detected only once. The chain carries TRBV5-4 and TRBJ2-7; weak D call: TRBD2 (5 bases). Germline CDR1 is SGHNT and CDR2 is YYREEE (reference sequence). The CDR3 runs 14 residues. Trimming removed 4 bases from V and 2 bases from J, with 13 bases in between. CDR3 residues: CASSPRADPYEQYF. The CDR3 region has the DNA TGTGCCAGCAGCCCCCGAGCGGATCCCTACGAGCAGTACTTC.

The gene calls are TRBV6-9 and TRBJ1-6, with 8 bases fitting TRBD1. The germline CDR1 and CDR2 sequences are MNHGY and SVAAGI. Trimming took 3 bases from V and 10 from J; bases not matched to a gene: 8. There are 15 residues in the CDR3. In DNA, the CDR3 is TGTGCCAGCAGTTACGAAGTGACAGGGGAATCACCCCTCCACTTT. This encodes CASSYEVTGESPLHF.

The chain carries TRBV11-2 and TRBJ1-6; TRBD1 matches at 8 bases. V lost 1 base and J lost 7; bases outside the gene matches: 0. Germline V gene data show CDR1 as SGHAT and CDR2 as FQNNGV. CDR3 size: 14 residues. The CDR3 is CASSLGQGNSPLHF. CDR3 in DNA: TGTGCCAGCAGCTTAGGACAGGGGAATTCACCCCTCCACTTT.

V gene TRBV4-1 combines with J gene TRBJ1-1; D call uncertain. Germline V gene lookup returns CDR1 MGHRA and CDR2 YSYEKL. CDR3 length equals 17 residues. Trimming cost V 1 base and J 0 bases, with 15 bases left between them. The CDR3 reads CASSQVPPRTLNTEAFF. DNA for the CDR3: TGCGCCAGCAGCCAAGTTCCACCAAGGACTCTGAACACTGAAGCTTTCTTT.

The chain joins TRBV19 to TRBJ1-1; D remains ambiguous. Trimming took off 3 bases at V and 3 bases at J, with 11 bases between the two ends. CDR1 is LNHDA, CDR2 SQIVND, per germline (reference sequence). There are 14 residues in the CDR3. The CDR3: CASSIFGVYTEAFF. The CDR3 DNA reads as TGTGCCAGTAGTATCTTCGGGGTATACACTGAAGCTTTCTTT.

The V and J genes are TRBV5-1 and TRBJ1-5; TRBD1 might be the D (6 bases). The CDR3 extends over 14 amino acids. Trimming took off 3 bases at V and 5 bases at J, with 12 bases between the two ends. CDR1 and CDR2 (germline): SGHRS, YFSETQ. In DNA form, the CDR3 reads TGCGCCAGCAGCTGGGGGGCAGGGGATCAGCCCCAGCATTTT. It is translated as CASSWGAGDQPQHF.

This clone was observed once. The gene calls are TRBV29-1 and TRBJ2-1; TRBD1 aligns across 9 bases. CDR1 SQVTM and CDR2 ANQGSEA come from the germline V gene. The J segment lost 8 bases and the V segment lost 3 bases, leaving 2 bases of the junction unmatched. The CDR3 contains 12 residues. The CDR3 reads CSVEGTGYEQFF. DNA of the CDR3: TGCAGCGTTGAGGGGACAGGGTATGAGCAGTTCTTC.

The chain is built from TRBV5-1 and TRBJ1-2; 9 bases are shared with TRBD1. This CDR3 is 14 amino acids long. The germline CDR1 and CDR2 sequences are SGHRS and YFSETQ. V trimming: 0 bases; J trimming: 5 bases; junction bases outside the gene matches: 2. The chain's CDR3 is CASSLGQGEYGYTF. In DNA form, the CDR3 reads TGCGCCAGCAGCTTGGGACAGGGGGAATATGGCTACACCTTC.

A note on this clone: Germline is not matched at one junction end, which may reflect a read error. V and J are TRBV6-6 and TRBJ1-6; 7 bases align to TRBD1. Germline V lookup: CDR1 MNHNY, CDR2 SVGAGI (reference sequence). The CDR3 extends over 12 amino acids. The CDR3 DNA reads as TGTGCCAGCAGTATGAGGGACAGTCCCCTTCACTTT. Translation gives CASSMRDSPLHF.

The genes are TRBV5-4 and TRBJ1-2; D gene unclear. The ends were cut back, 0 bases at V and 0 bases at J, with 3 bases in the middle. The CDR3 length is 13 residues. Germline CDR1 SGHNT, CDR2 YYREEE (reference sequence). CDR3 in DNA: TGTGCCAGCAGCTTGGATACTAACTATGGCTACACCTTC. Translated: CASSLDTNYGYTF.

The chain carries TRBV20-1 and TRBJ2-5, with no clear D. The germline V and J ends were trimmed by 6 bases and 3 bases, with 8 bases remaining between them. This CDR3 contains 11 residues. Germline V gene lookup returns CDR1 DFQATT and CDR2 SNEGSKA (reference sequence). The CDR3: CSAIVKETQYF. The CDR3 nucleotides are TGCAGTGCGATAGTAAAAGAGACCCAGTACTTC.

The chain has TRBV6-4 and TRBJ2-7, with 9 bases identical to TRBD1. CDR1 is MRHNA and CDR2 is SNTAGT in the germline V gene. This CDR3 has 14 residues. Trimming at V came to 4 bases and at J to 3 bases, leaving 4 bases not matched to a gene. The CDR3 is CASSGAGQGYEQYF. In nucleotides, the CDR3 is TGTGCCAGCAGTGGAGCGGGACAGGGCTACGAGCAGTACTTC.

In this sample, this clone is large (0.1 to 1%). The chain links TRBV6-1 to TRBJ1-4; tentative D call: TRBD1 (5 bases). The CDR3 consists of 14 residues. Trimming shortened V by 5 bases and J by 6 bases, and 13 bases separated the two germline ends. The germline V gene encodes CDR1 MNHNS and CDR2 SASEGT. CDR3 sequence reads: CASSLRGEDEKLFF. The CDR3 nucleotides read TGTGCCAGCAGTCTCCGAGGGGAGGATGAAAAACTGTTTTTT.

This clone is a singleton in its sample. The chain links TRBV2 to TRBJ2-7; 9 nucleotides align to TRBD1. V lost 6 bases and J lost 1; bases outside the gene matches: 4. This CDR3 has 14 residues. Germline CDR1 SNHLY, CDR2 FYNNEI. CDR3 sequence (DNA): TGTGCCAGCAGAAGACAGGGGGAGTCCTACGAGCAGTACTTC. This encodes CASRRQGESYEQYF.

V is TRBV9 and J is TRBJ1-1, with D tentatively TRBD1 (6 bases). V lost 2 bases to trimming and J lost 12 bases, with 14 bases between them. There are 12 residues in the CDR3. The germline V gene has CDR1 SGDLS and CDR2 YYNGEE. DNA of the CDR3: TGTGCCAGCAGCGTCTGGGCAGGGGAACCTTTCTTT. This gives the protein CASSVWAGEPFF.

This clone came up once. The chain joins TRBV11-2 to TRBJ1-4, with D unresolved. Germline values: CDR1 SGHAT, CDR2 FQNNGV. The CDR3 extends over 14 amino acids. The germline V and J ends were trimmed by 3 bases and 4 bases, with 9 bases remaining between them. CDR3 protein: CASSFGQRNEKLFF. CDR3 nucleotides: TGTGCCAGCAGCTTCGGGCAGCGTAATGAAAAACTGTTTTTT.

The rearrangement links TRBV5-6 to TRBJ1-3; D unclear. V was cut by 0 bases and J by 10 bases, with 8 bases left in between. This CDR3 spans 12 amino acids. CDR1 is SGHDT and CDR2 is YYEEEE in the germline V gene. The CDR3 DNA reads TGTGCCAGCAGCTTGGAAGGTAGAACCATATATTTT. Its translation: CASSLEGRTIYF. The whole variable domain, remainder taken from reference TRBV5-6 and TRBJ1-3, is DAGVTQSPTHLIKTRGQQVTLRCSPKSGHDTVSWYQQALGQGPQFIFQYYEEEERQRGNFPDRFSGHQFPNYSSELNVNALLLGDSALYLCASSLEGRTIYFGEGSWLTVV.

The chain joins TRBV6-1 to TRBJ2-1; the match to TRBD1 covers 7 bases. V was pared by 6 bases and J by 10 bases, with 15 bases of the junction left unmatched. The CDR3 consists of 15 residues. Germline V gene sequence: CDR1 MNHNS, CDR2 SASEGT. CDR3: CASSWRQGRGGEQFF. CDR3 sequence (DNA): TGTGCCAGCAGCTGGCGACAGGGTAGAGGAGGCGAGCAGTTCTTC.

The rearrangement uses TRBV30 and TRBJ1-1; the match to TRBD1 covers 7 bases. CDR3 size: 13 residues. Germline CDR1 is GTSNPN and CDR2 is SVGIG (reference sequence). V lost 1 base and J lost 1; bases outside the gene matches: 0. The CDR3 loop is CAWSGTGNTEAFF. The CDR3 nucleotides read TGTGCCTGGAGTGGGACAGGGAACACTGAAGCTTTCTTT.